These 18 T cell receptor beta chains originate from one sample sequenced in a study of vaccination and CD4 T cells after COVID-19. TCRdb recomputed calls from the PCR reads with MiXCR, one row per CDR3 protein. The table has about 21,000 distinct CDR3 sequences, approximately 57% seen once; the top ten hold 0.8% to 1%. Sequenced material: CD4+ T cells from blood, taken before SARS-CoV-2 vaccination. These receptors were taken from a human donor who had recovered from COVID-19.

This clonotype was observed a handful of times. This rearrangement joins TRBV20-1 to TRBJ1-5; the D gene is possibly TRBD1 (5 bases). This CDR3 contains 15 residues. Germline assignment: CDR1 DFQATT and CDR2 SNEGSKA (reference sequence). V lost 5 bases and J 3 bases, leaving 17 bases between the germline ends. Here the CDR3 DNA reads TGCAGTGCTCCCCAGGGAGGGGCCCCCAATCAGCCCCAGCATTTT. Translated, it gives CSAPQGGAPNQPQHF.

There are a few counts of this clonotype. V is TRBV28 and J is TRBJ1-1; D is unresolved. Germline values: CDR1 MDHEN, CDR2 SYDVKM. V shed 8 bases and J shed 3 bases, with 22 bases lying between them. The CDR3 extends over 16 amino acids. CDR3 region: CASSQKYARWDTEAFF. DNA of the CDR3: TGTGCCAGCTCCCAAAAGTATGCTCGGTGGGACACTGAAGCTTTCTTT.

The chain links TRBV20-1 to TRBJ2-1; 14 positions match TRBD2. CDR1 is DFQATT and CDR2 is SNEGSKA in the germline V gene (reference sequence). With 5 bases clipped from V and 2 bases from J, the junction kept 5 bases outside the gene matches. The CDR3 is made up of 16 amino acids. DNA for the CDR3: TGCAGTGCTTCGGGACTAGCGGGGGCCCCCTACAATGAGCAGTTCTTC. Translated, it gives CSASGLAGAPYNEQFF.

The chain employs TRBV7-8 and TRBJ1-5; D possibly corresponds to TRBD1 (6 bases). CDR1 SGHVS and CDR2 FQNEAQ come from the germline V gene. V lost 2 bases and J 3 bases, leaving 11 bases between the germline ends. The CDR3 runs to 15 residues. CDR3 region: CASSLQGRANQPQHF. Written as DNA, the CDR3 is TGTGCCAGCAGCTTACAGGGGCGGGCCAATCAGCCCCAGCATTTT.

This chain uses TRBV7-2 with TRBJ2-5; D may be TRBD2 (5 bases). The V gene lost 1 base and the J gene lost 1 base, with 10 bases spanning the gap. Germline CDR1 is SGHTA and CDR2 is FQGNSA. This CDR3 is built from 15 residues. The CDR3, as DNA: TGTGCCAGCAGCTTAGTGGGGAGTCCCCAAGAGACCCAGTACTTC. Amino acid sequence: CASSLVGSPQETQYF.

The chain carries TRBV20-1 and TRBJ2-1; TRBD2 agrees at 9 bases. Trimming removed 3 bases from V and 3 bases from J; junction bases left unmatched: 3. The germline CDR1 and CDR2 sequences are DFQATT and SNEGSKA (reference sequence). This CDR3 has 14 amino acids. CDR3 in amino acids: CSARPSGNYNEQFF. CDR3 DNA sequence: TGCAGTGCTAGGCCTAGCGGGAACTACAATGAGCAGTTCTTC.

This rearrangement joins TRBV7-2 to TRBJ1-1, with 7 positions matching TRBD1. Per germline, CDR1 SGHTA and CDR2 FQGNSA. V shed 3 bases and J 1 base; nucleotides not matched to a gene: 5. This CDR3 is built from 15 residues. Here the CDR3 DNA reads TGTGCCAGCAGCTTCGGGACAGTCTGGAACACTGAAGCTTTCTTT. This codes for CASSFGTVWNTEAFF.

This chain uses TRBV19 with TRBJ1-5; 12 bases map to TRBD1. With 5 bases clipped from V and 6 bases from J, the junction kept 2 bases outside the gene matches. Germline CDR1 is LNHDA and CDR2 is SQIVND (reference sequence). CDR3 size: 14 residues. CDR3 nucleotide sequence: TGTGCCAGTAGTGGGACAGGGGGCGTTCAGCCCCAGCATTTT. Residues: CASSGTGGVQPQHF.

The V gene is TRBV20-1, the J gene TRBJ2-1; D is unresolved. The ends were cut back, 4 bases at V and 7 bases at J, with 5 bases in the middle. The CDR3 covers 10 residues. The V gene's germline CDR1 is DFQATT and CDR2 SNEGSKA (reference sequence). The CDR3 is CSATQNEQFF. The CDR3 DNA reads as TGCAGTGCTACTCAAAATGAGCAGTTCTTC.

V is TRBV20-1 and J is TRBJ2-3; 10 bases align to TRBD2. CDR3 size: 17 residues. CDR1 and CDR2 from the germline V gene are DFQATT and SNEGSKA (reference sequence). The V and J ends lost 3 bases and 4 bases, in that order; junction bases with no gene match: 13. The CDR3 bases are TGCAGTGCTAGCCGCTCAGCTAGCGGGAGTTTAGCAGATACGCAGTATTTT. This sequence encodes CSASRSASGSLADTQYF.

The V gene is TRBV20-1, the J gene TRBJ2-3; 9 nucleotides line up with TRBD2. V gave up 5 bases and J gave up 4 bases; unmatched junction bases: 10. Germline CDR1 is DFQATT and CDR2 is SNEGSKA (reference sequence). CDR3 length: 15 residues. The CDR3, as DNA: TGCAGTGCTGGGGACATGAGCGGGAGGCCAGATACGCAGTATTTT. Protein sequence: CSAGDMSGRPDTQYF.

The gene calls are TRBV6-1 and TRBJ2-1; the D gene is possibly TRBD2 (5 bases). There are 14 residues in the CDR3. With 4 bases removed from V and 5 bases from J, the gap between germline ends came to 12 bases. Looked up from germline, CDR1 is MNHNS and CDR2 is SASEGT. As DNA, the CDR3 is TGTGCCAGCAGTGGACTCCGAGGGCACAATGAGCAGTTCTTC. It is translated as CASSGLRGHNEQFF.

DNA of the CDR3: TGTGCCAGCAGAGTACTAGCGGGAGCTAGAGATACGCAGTATTTT. This translates into CASRVLAGARDTQYF. The chain combines TRBV2 with TRBJ2-3; 11 positions agree with TRBD2. The CDR3 spans 15 residues. With V trimmed by 6 bases and J by 5 bases, 7 bases remained unmatched. Germline V CDR1 and CDR2: SNHLY, FYNNEI.

The chain couples TRBV7-3 to TRBJ2-2, with TRBD1 matching over 7 bases. The germline V gene encodes CDR1 SGHTA and CDR2 FQGTGA. This CDR3 region has 16 residues. V trimming: 1 base; J trimming: 7 bases; junction bases outside the gene matches: 9. The CDR3 region has the DNA TGTGCCAGCAGCTTAAGAAAGGGTCAGGGGGTCGGGGAGCTGTTTTTT. Protein: CASSLRKGQGVGELFF. The variable domain in full, with the rest retrieved from reference TRBV7-3 and TRBJ2-2, is GAGVSQTPSNKVTEKGKYVELRCDPISGHTALYWYRQSLGQGPEFLIYFQGTGAADDSGLPNDRFFAVRPEGSVSTLKIQRTERGDSAVYLCASSLRKGQGVGELFFGEGSRLTVL.

The chain couples TRBV7-6 to TRBJ1-5; D might be TRBD1 (6 bases). CDR1 is SGHVS, CDR2 FNYEAQ, per germline. Trimming pared 0 bases from V and 6 bases from J, leaving 12 bases between. This CDR3 is 15 amino acids long. The CDR3 loop reads CASSLAWGPSQPQHF. DNA of the CDR3: TGTGCCAGCAGCTTAGCGTGGGGGCCAAGTCAGCCCCAGCATTTT.

The chain joins TRBV11-2 to TRBJ2-1; D is possibly TRBD1 (6 bases). From germline, CDR1 is SGHAT and CDR2 FQNNGV. The CDR3 extends over 14 amino acids. V lost 3 bases and J lost 2, with 8 bases in between. The CDR3 DNA is TGTGCCAGCAGCTTGAGGGGGACCTACAATGAGCAGTTCTTC. It codes for CASSLRGTYNEQFF.

The rearrangement joins TRBV5-1 to TRBJ2-1; D perhaps matches TRBD2 (6 bases). The CDR3 length is 15 residues. Per germline, CDR1 SGHRS and CDR2 YFSETQ. The V end was cut by 0 bases, the J end by 0 bases, with 7 bases between. The CDR3 loop is CASSLGAGSYNEQFF. DNA for the CDR3: TGCGCCAGCAGCTTGGGAGCGGGCTCCTACAATGAGCAGTTCTTC.

The chain couples TRBV28 to TRBJ2-3; 8 nucleotides line up with TRBD2. The trim removed 3 bases at V and 12 bases at J, leaving 8 bases unmatched. Germline V gene sequence: CDR1 MDHEN, CDR2 SYDVKM. This CDR3 is built from 13 residues. Here the CDR3 DNA reads TGTGCCAGCAGTTTGGCTATAGCGGGGACACAGTATTTT. Protein product: CASSLAIAGTQYF.